This T cell receptor beta chain is drawn from a study of T cells and copy number aberrations in small-cell lung cancer (dated by TCRdb to about 2021). Describing the broader study: TCR repertoire sequencing was paired with whole-exome sequencing of the same tumor regions to relate T cell metrics to mutations and copy number aberrations. Tumor TCR data existed for 16 to 20 patients, while 12 to 15 patients had TCR data covering both tumor and normal tissue. Broader findings and caveats from the paper: Across regions, the TCR repertoire was highly heterogeneous, with roughly 79.9-97.7% of clones confined to a single region, an overlap lower than the overlap seen in localized NSCLC. A negative correlation was found between higher copy number aberration burden and tumor T-cell density, richness and clonality. The study was limited by a small sample size because surgical resection is uncommon in small-cell lung cancer, and validation of the findings is required. Tumors had lower T-cell density, richness and clonality than adjacent lung tissue, but the difference in density was not significant. All specimens were formalin-fixed paraffin-embedded tissue, which is known to introduce sequencing artifacts.

Donors were patients with limited-stage small-cell lung cancer who underwent surgical resection in Hangzhou, China, between about 2007 and 2021. All donors had upfront surgery without preoperative chemotherapy or radiotherapy, and none received immunotherapy before or after surgery. Each of the roughly 20 patients in the sequenced cohort was a smoker or a heavy second-hand smoker. Three regions were collected from each tumor FFPE block by a grid approach so that spatial heterogeneity of the primary tumors was represented. To enrich for malignant cells, tumor regions underwent macrodissection, and selection was restricted to regions expected to yield at least 150 ng DNA. Multi-region TCR-beta sequencing of resected limited-stage small-cell lung cancers and of tumor-adjacent lung tissue was performed to characterize T cell repertoire heterogeneity. The AllPrep DNA/RNA FFPE Kit (Qiagen) was used to extract genomic DNA from FFPE tissue.

TCR-beta CDR3 regions were amplified from genomic DNA with the immunoSEQ hsTCRB Kit using multiplexed V- and J-gene primers. Unique DNA barcodes were added in a second PCR, and the samples were pooled together with one negative control and one positive control. An Illumina MiSeq running a 150-cycle paired-end protocol was used to sequence the pooled TCR-beta libraries. Concerning the study's data processing: Adaptive Biotechnologies processed the raw sequencing data and produced a report containing normalized, annotated TCR-beta repertoires. T-cell density was computed as TCR-beta templates normalized to usable DNA, which was estimated by amplifying housekeeping genes. Richness was defined as the count of unique rearrangements, and clonality was defined as 1 minus Pielou's evenness. Three measures quantified intratumor TCR heterogeneity between regions: the Jaccard index, the Morisita overlap index, and the proportion of shared top-20 clonotypes. In TCRdb, the immuneACCESS table is reduced to in-frame sequences with V and J assigned. These tables do not hold every clone; where another copy was compared, an unresolved V gene accounts for under half, and the others remain unexplained. The DNA gave D and trimming, while V, J and clone size come from that table. The sample table holds thousands of clones, of which approximately 76% were seen once. The leading ten clones occupy around 9% of the sample.

As regards this clone: No cognate antigen has been identified for it. Base qualities are not provided; no much larger clone lies one nucleotide away.

The CDR3 runs 14 amino acids, cysteine and phenylalanine included. Only the CDR3 region is kept as DNA, spanning 42 bases read in frame from base 1. Sequences SGHRS (CDR1) and YFSETQ (CDR2) are obtained from the germline V gene. At the junction V is shortened by 0 bases and J by 4 bases, with 8 bases in between. The sequence is built from TRBV5-1 and TRBJ2-1; the D gene is possibly TRBD1, with 6 bases matching. Sequencing was done on a sample of tumor tissue. The origin of this receptor is a man in his forties or fifties with small cell lung cancer. CDR3 reads: CASSLGQEYNEQFF. The DNA is as follows: TGCGCCAGCAGCTTGGGACAGGAATACAATGAGCAGTTCTTC.